Presented here are 21 T cell receptor beta chains from one specimen sequenced in a study of cytomegalovirus exposure and HLA in healthy donors. Primers for the PCR totalled 60 Vbeta and 13 Jbeta. The table came from immunoSEQ multiplex PCR; TCRdb's copy has only in-frame clones and leaves some out. The sample has some 99,000 clones, roughly two thirds seen once. Sequencing was done on a sample of PBMCs. These receptors all come from a female donor in good health and CMV-seronegative.

V usage is TRBV7-9 and J usage is TRBJ2-1; TRBD2 might be the D (5 bases). Germline loops: CDR1 SEHNR, CDR2 FQNEAQ (reference sequence). The CDR3 consists of 12 residues. Trimming cost V 4 bases and J 7 bases, with 8 bases left between them. The CDR3 sequence: CASSWWRNEQFF. The CDR3 DNA sequence: TGTGCCAGCAGCTGGTGGAGGAATGAGCAGTTCTTC.

The gene calls are TRBV5-4 and TRBJ2-7, with D possibly TRBD2 on 6 matching bases. The V end was cut by 0 bases, the J end by 2 bases, with 12 bases between. Germline CDR1 reads SGHNT; CDR2 reads YYREEE (reference sequence). CDR3 length: 15 amino acids. The CDR3 sequence is CASSLAGLPPYEQYF. The CDR3 nucleotides read TGTGCCAGCAGCTTGGCCGGACTACCACCCTACGAGCAGTACTTC.

V is TRBV4-1 and J is TRBJ2-7, with 10 nucleotides matching TRBD2. The CDR3 length is 16 residues. V was pared by 0 bases and J by 3 bases, with 5 bases of the junction left unmatched. Germline CDR1 and CDR2: MGHRA and YSYEKL. The CDR3 sequence is CASSQEVLAGNYEQYF. CDR3 sequence (DNA): TGCGCCAGCAGCCAAGAAGTACTAGCGGGGAACTACGAGCAGTACTTC.

The rearrangement uses TRBV4-1 and TRBJ1-2; D might be TRBD1 (5 bases). With 0 bases removed from V and 7 bases from J, the gap between germline ends came to 12 bases. The CDR3 is made up of 14 amino acids. Germline values: CDR1 MGHRA, CDR2 YSYEKL. The CDR3 spells CASSQDWAGLGYTF. CDR3 DNA sequence: TGCGCCAGCAGCCAAGACTGGGCAGGGCTTGGCTACACCTTC.

This clone was counted only a few times. The chain recombines TRBV6-4 with TRBJ2-7, with D tentatively TRBD2 (6 bases). This CDR3 is 15 amino acids long. Germline assignment: CDR1 MRHNA and CDR2 SNTAGT. V lost 0 bases to trimming and J lost 0 bases, with 9 bases between them. CDR3 bases: TGTGCCAGCAGTGACTCGTCCGGGAGCTCCTACGAGCAGTACTTC. Its protein product is CASSDSSGSSYEQYF.

The chain combines TRBV7-9 with TRBJ1-1; D is perhaps TRBD1 (6 bases). The V end was cut by 1 base, the J end by 1 base, with 7 bases between. The length of the CDR3 is 14 residues. Germline CDR1 is SEHNR and CDR2 is FQNEAQ (reference sequence). CDR3 nucleotides: TGTGCCAGCAGCTTAGACAGGGAGAACACTGAAGCTTTCTTT. This sequence encodes CASSLDRENTEAFF. The full variable domain, with the rest looked up from reference TRBV7-9 and TRBJ1-1, is DTGVSQNPRHKITKRGQNVTFRCDPISEHNRLYWYRQTLGQGPEFLTYFQNEAQLEKSRLLSDRFSAERPKGSFSTLEIQRTEQGDSAMYLCASSLDRENTEAFFGQGTRLTVV.

The chain is built from TRBV28 and TRBJ2-3; D not resolved. V was trimmed by 6 bases and J by 5 bases, leaving 12 bases between them. This CDR3 contains 13 residues. Germline V gene sequence: CDR1 MDHEN, CDR2 SYDVKM. This CDR3 reads CASRRGAQDTQYF. The CDR3 DNA sequence: TGTGCCAGCAGACGAGGAGCACAAGATACGCAGTATTTT.

This clone was observed a handful of times. This rearrangement joins TRBV19 to TRBJ2-2; D is possibly TRBD1 (5 bases). Trimming shortened V by 7 bases and J by 4 bases, and 13 bases separated the two germline ends. The length of the CDR3 is 14 residues. Germline CDR1 is LNHDA and CDR2 is SQIVND (reference sequence). The CDR3, as DNA: TGTGCCAGTACAGGGCAGCTAGGCACCGGGGAGCTGTTTTTT. It codes for CASTGQLGTGELFF.

The V and J genes are TRBV9 and TRBJ2-3; TRBD2 aligns across 10 bases. Germline V CDR1 and CDR2: SGDLS, YYNGEE. The CDR3 runs 18 residues. V lost 4 bases to trimming and J lost 6 bases; unmatched junction nucleotides: 17. The CDR3 DNA is TGTGCCAGCAGCCCCCCCCAGCGGGAGGGCCTAATATTGGATACGCAGTATTTT. Amino acids: CASSPPQREGLILDTQYF.

V and J are TRBV19 and TRBJ1-5; 7 positions match TRBD1. Germline CDR1 LNHDA, CDR2 SQIVND (reference sequence). The ends lost 5 bases at V and 2 bases at J; junction bases unmatched: 18. This CDR3 spans 19 amino acids. The CDR3 spells CASSASRRQGKVGNQPQHF. CDR3 bases: TGTGCCAGTAGTGCCTCACGCCGACAGGGAAAAGTGGGCAATCAGCCCCAGCATTTT.

The V call is TRBV19, the J call TRBJ2-7; weak D call: TRBD1 (6 bases). The ends were cut back, 4 bases at V and 0 bases at J, with 10 bases in the middle. Germline V gene lookup returns CDR1 LNHDA and CDR2 SQIVND (reference sequence). The length of the CDR3 is 14 residues. In DNA form, the CDR3 reads TGTGCCAGTAGTACAGGGGTCGGCTCCTACGAGCAGTACTTC. Encoded protein: CASSTGVGSYEQYF.

CDR3 sequence reads: CASSLAGQKDTQYF. In nucleotides, the CDR3 is TGTGCCAGCAGCTTAGCTGGACAGAAAGATACGCAGTATTTT. The gene calls are TRBV7-2 and TRBJ2-3, with D possibly being TRBD1 (6 bases). The germline V gene has CDR1 SGHTA and CDR2 FQGNSA. The CDR3 consists of 14 residues. V gave up 0 bases and J gave up 5 bases, with 9 bases separating them.

CDR3 in amino acids: CASRSGTSGTHTQYF. Here the CDR3 DNA reads TGTGCCAGCAGGAGTGGGACTAGCGGGACTCATACGCAGTATTTT. This chain uses TRBV6-5 with TRBJ2-3, with 13 bases lining up with TRBD2. Germline CDR1 reads MNHEY; CDR2 reads SVGAGI. The CDR3 length is 15 residues. The junction had 7 bases not matched to a gene; V was cut back by 6 bases and J by 7 bases.

The rearrangement joins TRBV7-2 to TRBJ2-1; 10 nucleotides agree with TRBD1. There are 15 residues in the CDR3. J gave up 7 bases and V 6 bases, and 9 bases lay outside the gene matches. Germline V lookup: CDR1 SGHTA, CDR2 FQGNSA. Here the CDR3 DNA reads TGTGCCAGCAGGCCCGGGACAGGGGTTCTGAATGAGCAGTTCTTC. This codes for CASRPGTGVLNEQFF.

This chain uses TRBV28 with TRBJ2-1; a possible D gene is TRBD2 (5 bases). From germline, CDR1 is MDHEN and CDR2 SYDVKM. Trimming removed 3 bases from V and 12 bases from J, with 12 bases in between. This CDR3 is built from 12 residues. CDR3 sequence: CASSFSAEGQFF. The CDR3 bases are TGTGCCAGCAGTTTTAGCGCCGAGGGGCAGTTCTTC.

The CDR3 spells CASSQDTGAYGYTF. As DNA, the CDR3 is TGCGCCAGCAGCCAAGATACAGGGGCCTATGGCTACACCTTC. The rearrangement uses TRBV4-3 and TRBJ1-2; 7 nucleotides agree with TRBD1. The CDR3 runs to 14 residues. Germline CDR1 reads LGHNA; CDR2 reads YSLEER. V lost 0 bases and J lost 4; bases outside the gene matches: 2.

V gene TRBV5-1 combines with J gene TRBJ1-1; 10 positions match TRBD1. The CDR3 loop spans 15 amino acids. Trimming took 0 bases from V and 6 from J; bases not matched to a gene: 5. Germline V gene lookup returns CDR1 SGHRS and CDR2 YFSETQ. The CDR3 DNA reads TGCGCCAGCAGCTTGGCGACAGGGGGCCTTCCTGAAGCTTTCTTT. It is translated as CASSLATGGLPEAFF.

The V gene is TRBV4-3, the J gene TRBJ1-1; D ambiguous. Germline assignment: CDR1 LGHNA and CDR2 YSLEER. V was trimmed by 8 bases and J by 4 bases, leaving 26 bases between them. The CDR3 totals 17 residues. The CDR3 spells CASDPNGRGAWPTEAFF. The CDR3, as DNA: TGCGCCAGCGATCCAAACGGACGGGGAGCTTGGCCCACTGAAGCTTTCTTT.

The V gene is TRBV10-1, the J gene TRBJ2-2; the match to TRBD2 covers 8 bases. The junction had 9 bases not matched to a gene; V was cut back by 6 bases and J by 6 bases. This CDR3 has 15 amino acids. Germline V lookup: CDR1 WNHNN, CDR2 SYGVQD (reference sequence). The CDR3 DNA follows: TGCGCCAGCAGATCAAGCGGGAGTGGCCCCGGGGAGCTGTTTTTT. Encoded protein: CASRSSGSGPGELFF.

The chain joins TRBV5-4 to TRBJ2-5, with 7 bases lining up with TRBD2. Germline V gene sequence: CDR1 SGHNT, CDR2 YYREEE (reference sequence). The CDR3 totals 12 residues. This chain's CDR3 is CSGGSGGETQYF. CDR3 DNA sequence: TGTAGTGGCGGGAGCGGTGGAGAGACCCAGTACTTC.

The rearrangement links TRBV29-1 to TRBJ1-2; 11 bases line up with TRBD1. This CDR3 is 13 amino acids long. Trimming at V came to 0 bases and at J to 6 bases, leaving 0 bases not matched to a gene. Germline V gives CDR1 SQVTM, CDR2 ANQGSEA. CDR3 bases: TGCAGCGTTGAAGAGGGACAGGGGGATGGCTACACCTTC. This sequence encodes CSVEEGQGDGYTF.